These 9 T cell receptor beta chains came from one sample sequenced in a study of cytomegalovirus exposure and HLA in healthy donors. Researchers ran the PCR with 60 Vbeta and 13 Jbeta primers. Repertoires were generated with immunoSEQ multiplex PCR, while TCRdb's copy carries only in-frame clones and drops some. The profile shows approximately 35,000 clones, about 70% of them singletons. Sequencing input: PBMCs. The receptor source for this set is a man aged 40-49 years in good health and CMV-seropositive.

The CDR3 nucleotides are TGTGCCAGCAGTCCTAGACAGGGGGTGAACATTCAGTACTTC. This encodes CASSPRQGVNIQYF. The J gene is TRBJ2-4, the V gene TRBV28; TRBD1 aligns across 9 bases. This CDR3 region has 14 residues. V trimming: 5 bases; J trimming: 7 bases; junction bases outside the gene matches: 6. Germline CDR1 MDHEN, CDR2 SYDVKM. Together with reference TRBV28 and TRBJ2-4, the CDR3 gives the full variable domain: DVKVTQSSRYLVKRTGEKVFLECVQDMDHENMFWYRQDPGLGLRLIYFSYDVKMKEKGDIPEGYSVSREKKERFSLILESASTNQTSMYLCASSPRQGVNIQYFGAGTRLSVL.

The J gene is TRBJ1-4, the V gene TRBV5-1, with 7 bases matching TRBD1. This CDR3 has 14 residues. CDR1 SGHRS and CDR2 YFSETQ come from the germline V gene. Trimming cost V 0 bases and J 8 bases; bases outside gene matches: 4. This CDR3 reads CASSLGGTAEKLFF. The CDR3, as DNA: TGCGCCAGCAGCTTGGGAGGGACAGCAGAAAAACTGTTTTTT.

The V and J genes are TRBV7-9 and TRBJ1-2, with D possibly TRBD1 on 5 matching bases. The CDR3 has 16 amino acids. In germline, CDR1 is SEHNR, CDR2 FQNEAQ (reference sequence). Trimming cost V 1 base and J 1 base, with 13 bases left between them. The CDR3 protein is CASSLDSGLGNYGYTF. In nucleotides, the CDR3 is TGTGCCAGCAGCTTAGACTCGGGACTCGGTAACTATGGCTACACCTTC.

This clone was picked up a small number of times. The CDR3 sequence: CASSLSRRASSYNEQFF. The CDR3 region has the DNA TGTGCCAGCAGTCTTTCCCGCAGGGCTAGCTCCTACAATGAGCAGTTCTTC. This chain joins TRBV28 and TRBJ2-1; TRBD1 is a possible D gene (5 bases). CDR3 length: 17 amino acids. CDR1 is MDHEN and CDR2 is SYDVKM in the germline V gene. The ends were cut back, 5 bases at V and 0 bases at J, with 17 bases in the middle.

The chain employs TRBV4-2 and TRBJ1-1; perhaps TRBD1 as D (5 bases). CDR1 LGHNA and CDR2 YNFKEQ come from the germline V gene. This CDR3 has 16 residues. The V end was cut by 1 base, the J end by 7 bases, with 19 bases between. The CDR3 DNA follows: TGTGCCAGCAGCCAAGTAGGGGACTGGGGCGCCGGTGAAGCTTTCTTT. Amino acids: CASSQVGDWGAGEAFF.

The V gene is TRBV19, the J gene TRBJ2-3; D is unresolved. Trimming stripped 3 bases from V and 1 base from J, with 8 bases between. This CDR3 comprises 14 residues. Looked up from germline, CDR1 is LNHDA and CDR2 is SQIVND (reference sequence). This CDR3 is CASSIGTGTDTQYF. CDR3 coding DNA: TGTGCCAGTAGTATCGGTACAGGCACAGATACGCAGTATTTT.

This sequence joins TRBV19 and TRBJ1-6, with D possibly matching TRBD1 (6 bases). The ends were cut back, 7 bases at V and 0 bases at J, with 16 bases in the middle. CDR1 is LNHDA and CDR2 is SQIVND in the germline V gene (reference sequence). This CDR3 contains 17 residues. CDR3 nucleotides: TGTGCCAGTACTGCGGGCAGGGGAAGCTCCTATAATTCACCCCTCCACTTT. This translates into CASTAGRGSSYNSPLHF.

The chain is built from TRBV19 and TRBJ2-5; no clear D gene. The CDR3 has 11 amino acids. Germline V lookup: CDR1 LNHDA, CDR2 SQIVND (reference sequence). Trimming cost V 3 bases and J 5 bases, with 4 bases left between them. The CDR3 is CASSMEETQYF. The CDR3 DNA reads as TGTGCCAGTAGTATGGAGGAGACCCAGTACTTC.

V and J are TRBV4-1 and TRBJ2-7; 9 nucleotides agree with TRBD2. Looked up from germline, CDR1 is MGHRA and CDR2 is YSYEKL. This CDR3 is built from 18 residues. Losses at the gene ends were 3 bases for V and 2 bases for J; bases not matched to a gene: 14. CDR3 DNA: TGCGCCAGCAGCCATCCTAGATCCGGGACTAGCAGTCCCTACGAGCAGTACTTC. It translates to CASSHPRSGTSSPYEQYF.